Listed below are T cell receptor beta chains from one sample, sequenced in a study of T-cell memory formation after mild COVID-19. Via MiXCR, TCRdb re-called the 5' RACE reads, giving one row per CDR3 protein. The table includes about 190,000 distinct CDR3 sequences, approximately 16% detected once. Input material: PBMCs or a T cell subset sorted from them (not recorded which). The receptors were gathered from an adult woman who had mild COVID-19 (a few samples of this study predate the infection). Cell type and time point are not known. Both conserved end residues are part of each CDR3. D genes are given only for firm matches. Only part of the rows carry a size: once, few, many, or a class if the clone is expanded.

V	D	J	size	DNA	CDR3
TRBV7-9	-	TRBJ1-1	-	TGTGCCAGCAGGGATACCGAGAACACTGAAGCTTTCTTT	CASRDTENTEAFF
TRBV20-1	TRBD1	TRBJ1-3	-	TGCAGTGCGGATACAGGGGGGGCAGGAAACACCATATATTTT	CSADTGGAGNTIYF
TRBV7-8	-	TRBJ1-1	once	TGTGCCAGCAGCCCTAGTAAGAAAACGGACGGGATAAGGACTGAAGCTTTCTTT	CASSPSKKTDGIRTEAFF
TRBV6-5	-	TRBJ1-4	-	TGTGCCAGCAGGACCAGGGCTGAAAAACTGTTTTTT	CASRTRAEKLFF
TRBV20-1	-	TRBJ2-2	-	TGCAGTGCTACGCACAGGTCCACCGGGGAGCTGTTTTTT	CSATHRSTGELFF
TRBV30	TRBD1	TRBJ1-3	-	TGTGCCTGGAGTGCCGACCCGACAGGGATCGGAAACACCATATATTTT	CAWSADPTGIGNTIYF
TRBV5-1	TRBD1	TRBJ1-1	-	TGCGCCAGCAGCTCGAGACAGGGAAGCGGCACTGAAGCTTTCTTT	CASSSRQGSGTEAFF
TRBV10-2	-	TRBJ1-3	few	TGCGCCAGCAGGAACAGTTTGGGAAACACCATATATTTT	CASRNSLGNTIYF
TRBV5-4	-	TRBJ2-3	-	TGTGCCAGCAGCTTTGGACGTCGGGGAGATACGCAGTATTTT	CASSFGRRGDTQYF
TRBV15	TRBD2	TRBJ2-1	-	TGTGCCACCAGCAGAGGCAACAGCGGGAACAATGAGCAGTTCTTC	CATSRGNSGNNEQFF
TRBV11-3	-	TRBJ2-7	-	TGTGCCAGCAGTGTCGGCAGGTCCACCTACGAGCAGTACTTC	CASSVGRSTYEQYF
TRBV20-1	-	TRBJ1-2	few	TGCAGTGCTAGATCTGGGAATCCCGCCCTTGGCTACACCTTC	CSARSGNPALGYTF
TRBV7-9	-	TRBJ2-7	few	TGTGCCAGCAGCTTAGTCCAGGGAGGAAGCGAGCAGTACTTC	CASSLVQGGSEQYF
TRBV10-3	TRBD2	TRBJ2-3	-	TGTGCCATACGGACTAGCGGGAGCACAGATACGCAGTATTTT	CAIRTSGSTDTQYF